This TCR beta chain was identified in a study of spatial heterogeneity in lung cancer. Overall study results and limits: Mutation tallies in tumors tracked expanded intratumoral alpha and beta TCR counts.

Time point noted: sample taken at primary tumor resection. V was trimmed by 5 bases and J by 4 bases, leaving 9 bases between them. This CDR3 is built from 13 residues. Germline CDR1 MNHNY, CDR2 SVGAGI (reference sequence). Each molecule of TCR cDNA was tagged with one unique molecular identifier. TCRdb passed the 5' RACE reads through MiXCR, listing each CDR3 protein once. Found here are around 2,700 distinct CDR3 sequences, about 6% of them singletons; the top ten hold about 9.2%. Judged by abundance, this clonotype is medium-sized. The antigen is unknown. The receptor comes from a male donor with early-stage non-small cell lung cancer. The sample here was lung tumor tissue, taken at surgery. V and J are TRBV6-6 and TRBJ2-4; D is unresolved. Here the CDR3 DNA reads TGTGCCAGCAGTGGTGACATAAAAAACATTCAGTACTTC. This encodes CASSGDIKNIQYF.